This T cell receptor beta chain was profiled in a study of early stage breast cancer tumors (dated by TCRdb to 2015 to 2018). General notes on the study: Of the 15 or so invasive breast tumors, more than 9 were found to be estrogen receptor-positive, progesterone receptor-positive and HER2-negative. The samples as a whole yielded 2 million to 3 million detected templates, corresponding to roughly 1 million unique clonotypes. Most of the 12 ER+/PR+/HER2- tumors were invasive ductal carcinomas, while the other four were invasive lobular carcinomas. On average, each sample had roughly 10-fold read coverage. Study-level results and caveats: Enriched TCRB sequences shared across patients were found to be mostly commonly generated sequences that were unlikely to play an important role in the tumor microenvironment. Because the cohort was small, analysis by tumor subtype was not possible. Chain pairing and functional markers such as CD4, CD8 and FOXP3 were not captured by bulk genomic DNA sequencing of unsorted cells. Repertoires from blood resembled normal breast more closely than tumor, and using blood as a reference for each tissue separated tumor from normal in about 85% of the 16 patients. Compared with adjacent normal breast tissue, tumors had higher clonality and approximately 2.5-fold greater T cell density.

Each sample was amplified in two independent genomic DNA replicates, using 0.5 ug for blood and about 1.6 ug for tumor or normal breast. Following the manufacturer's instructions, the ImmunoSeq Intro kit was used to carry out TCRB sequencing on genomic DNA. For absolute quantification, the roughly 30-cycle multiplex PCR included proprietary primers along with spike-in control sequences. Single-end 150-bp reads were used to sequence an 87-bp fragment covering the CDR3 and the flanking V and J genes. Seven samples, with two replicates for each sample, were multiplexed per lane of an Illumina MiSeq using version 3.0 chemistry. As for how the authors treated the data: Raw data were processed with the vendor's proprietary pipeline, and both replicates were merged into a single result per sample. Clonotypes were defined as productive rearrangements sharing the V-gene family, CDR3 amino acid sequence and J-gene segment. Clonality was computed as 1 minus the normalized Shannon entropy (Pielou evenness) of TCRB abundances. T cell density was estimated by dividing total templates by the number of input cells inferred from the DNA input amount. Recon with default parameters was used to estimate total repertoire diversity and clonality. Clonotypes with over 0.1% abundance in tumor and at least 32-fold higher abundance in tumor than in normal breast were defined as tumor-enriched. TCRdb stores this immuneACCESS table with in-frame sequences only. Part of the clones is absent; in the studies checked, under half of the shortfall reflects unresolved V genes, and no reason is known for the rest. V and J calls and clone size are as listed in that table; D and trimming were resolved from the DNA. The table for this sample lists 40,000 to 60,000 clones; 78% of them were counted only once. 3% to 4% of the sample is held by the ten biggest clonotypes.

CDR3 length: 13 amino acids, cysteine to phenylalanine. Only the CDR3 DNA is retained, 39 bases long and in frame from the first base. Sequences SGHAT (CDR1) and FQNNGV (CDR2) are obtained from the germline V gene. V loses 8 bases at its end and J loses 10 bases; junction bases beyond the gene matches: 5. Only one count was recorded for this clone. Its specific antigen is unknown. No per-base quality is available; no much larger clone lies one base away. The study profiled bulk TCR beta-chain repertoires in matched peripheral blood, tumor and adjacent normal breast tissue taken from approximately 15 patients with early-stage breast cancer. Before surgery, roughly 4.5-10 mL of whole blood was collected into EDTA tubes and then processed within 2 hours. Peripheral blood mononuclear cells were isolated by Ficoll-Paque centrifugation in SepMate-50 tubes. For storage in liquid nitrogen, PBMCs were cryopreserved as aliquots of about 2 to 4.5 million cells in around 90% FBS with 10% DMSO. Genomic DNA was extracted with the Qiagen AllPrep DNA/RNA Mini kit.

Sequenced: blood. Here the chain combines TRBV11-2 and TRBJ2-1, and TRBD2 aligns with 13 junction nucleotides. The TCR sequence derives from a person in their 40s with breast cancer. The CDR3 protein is CASRTSGSDEQFF. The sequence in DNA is TGTGCCAGCCGGACTAGCGGGAGTGACGAGCAGTTCTTC.